The 3 T cell receptor beta chains reported below all come from one sample, sequenced in a study of human T cells and chemical hapten exposure. In TCRdb, the RACE reads were re-called with MiXCR into one record per CDR3 protein. The table records roughly 120,000 distinct CDR3 sequences, more than 7.5% of them present only once. Time point defined: healthy volunteer bleed at 2 weeks. Total RNA was extracted from unfractionated whole blood. The sequenced material came from whole blood. All receptors derive from a male donor in good health. Some clones in this sample may be carry-over from other donors' samples.

CDR3 sequence (DNA): TGTGCCAGCTCACCAATGGAAGAGACCCAGTACTTC. The encoded protein is CASSPMEETQYF. J is TRBJ2-5 and V is TRBV18, with D unresolved. The germline CDR1 and CDR2 sequences are KGHSH and LQKENI. The germline V and J ends were trimmed by 2 bases and 3 bases, with 4 bases remaining between them. The CDR3 totals 12 residues. The whole variable domain, remainder taken from reference TRBV18 and TRBJ2-5, is NAGVMQNPRHLVRRRGQEARLRCSPMKGHSHVYWYRQLPEEGLKFMVYLQKENIIDESGMPKERFSAEFPKEGPSILRIQQVVRGDSAAYFCASSPMEETQYFGPGTRLLVL.

In this sample, this clonotype turned up many times. V is TRBV20-1 and J is TRBJ1-1; perhaps TRBD1 as D (6 bases). Trimming left V 1 base short and J 3 bases short, with 15 bases between. The germline V gene has CDR1 DFQATT and CDR2 SNEGSKA (reference sequence). This CDR3 comprises 15 residues. CDR3 region: CSARGDDTGHTEAFF. CDR3 DNA sequence: TGCAGTGCTAGAGGGGATGATACAGGGCACACTGAAGCTTTCTTT.

This clonotype showed up many times. The chain recombines TRBV25-1 with TRBJ2-1; 11 bases agree with TRBD2. This CDR3 is built from 17 residues. Germline V gene lookup returns CDR1 MGHDK and CDR2 SYGVNS. J was trimmed by 7 bases and V by 7 bases; bases with no gene match: 15. The CDR3 DNA sequence: TGTGCCAGCACCCACGCGGGGGGCGCTAGCGGGAGGAATGAGCAGTTCTTC. It is translated as CASTHAGGASGRNEQFF.